This T cell receptor beta chain was sequenced for a study of T cells in Graves' hyperthyroidism and ophthalmopathy. Study results and caveats: Most thyroid clonotypes expanded above 0.001 appeared in blood too.

To note about this clonotype: Its matching antigen is unknown.

V was clipped by 3 bases and J by 2 bases, with 22 bases between them. The germline V gene has CDR1 MGHDK and CDR2 SYGVNS. CDR3 length: 18 amino acids. From RNA transcripts, TCR beta CDR3 regions were amplified. With the HTBI primer set, the TCR CDR3 went through a first round of RT-PCR. TCRdb passed the multiplex PCR reads through MiXCR, listing each CDR3 protein once. The repertoire consists of 550,000 to 700,000 distinct CDR3 sequences, with 46% occurring once and the leading ten covering around 20%. This chain joins TRBV25-1 and TRBJ1-1, with no clear D. The sequencing sample was made of peripheral blood or thyroid tissue (not recorded which). The sequence came from an adult woman with Graves' disease, either hyperthyroidism or ophthalmopathy (not recorded which). CDR3 bases: TGTGCCAGCAGTGAGCCCCCGGTTGAGCCAGCGCTTAACACTGAAGCTTTCTTT. Its protein is CASSEPPVEPALNTEAFF.